Listed here are 9 T cell receptor beta chains from one sample, sequenced in a study of beta chain features in type 1 diabetes. All of the isolated RNA was reverse transcribed, so expressed TCRB transcripts were sequenced. Profiled with immunoSEQ multiplex PCR; TCRdb holds only in-frame clones, not every one. The data show around 340,000 clones, 6.5% to 10% seen once. The source material was central memory CD4+ T cells from blood. Receptor source: a woman aged 18-29 years in good health.

This clone was detected a few times. The rearrangement joins TRBV7-2 to TRBJ1-4, with D possibly TRBD1 on 6 matching bases. The germline V and J ends were trimmed by 1 base and 11 bases, with 14 bases remaining between them. The CDR3 has 14 amino acids. Looked up from germline, CDR1 is SGHTA and CDR2 is FQGNSA. The CDR3 protein is CASSLEYSRGKLFF. In nucleotides, the CDR3 is TGTGCCAGCAGCTTAGAATACTCTAGGGGGAAACTGTTTTTT.

Many counts were recorded for this clone. V gene TRBV7-3 combines with J gene TRBJ2-2; 11 bases map to TRBD2. The CDR3 has 15 amino acids. V trimming: 5 bases; J trimming: 5 bases; junction bases outside the gene matches: 4. Germline V gene sequence: CDR1 SGHTA, CDR2 FQGTGA. The CDR3 nucleotides are TGTGCCAGCAGCCCCGGGACTAGCGGTACCGGGGAGCTGTTTTTT. Residues: CASSPGTSGTGELFF.

This clone was found a few times. The chain employs TRBV5-6 and TRBJ2-4; TRBD1 aligns across 9 bases. Germline V CDR1 and CDR2: SGHDT, YYEEEE. CDR3 size: 12 residues. V lost 3 bases and J lost 11; bases outside the gene matches: 3. The CDR3 DNA reads as TGTGCCAGCAGCTCTTACAGGGGGCTTCAGTACTTC. Translated, it gives CASSSYRGLQYF.

This clone was found a few times. The chain combines TRBV4-3 with TRBJ2-2; no clear D. V was shortened by 0 bases and J by 6 bases, with 8 bases between the two germline ends. CDR1 LGHNA and CDR2 YSLEER come from the germline V gene. There are 14 residues in the CDR3. CDR3 DNA: TGCGCCAGCAGCCAAGATAACGCCCCCGGGGAGCTGTTTTTT. This codes for CASSQDNAPGELFF.

This clone has a handful of counts. The chain recombines TRBV28 with TRBJ2-7; D ambiguous. The CDR3 is 11 residues long. The V end lost 1 base, the J end lost 6 bases, and 4 bases lay between the germline ends. Germline CDR1 reads MDHEN; CDR2 reads SYDVKM. CDR3 in DNA: TGTGCCAGCAGTTTATCGCTCGAGCAGTACTTC. Translated: CASSLSLEQYF.

Turning to this clone: Other DNA sequences in the sample encode the same CDR3. The chain has TRBV4-2 and TRBJ2-5; D not resolved. Trimming shortened V by 1 base and J by 2 bases, and 11 bases separated the two germline ends. Per germline, CDR1 LGHNA and CDR2 YNFKEQ. The CDR3 totals 15 residues. The DNA for the CDR3 is TGTGCCAGCAGCCAAGCAAGTGGACCTCAAGAGACCCAGTACTTC. The encoded protein is CASSQASGPQETQYF.

The V and J genes are TRBV21-1 and TRBJ2-7; the table's D call, TRBD2, was not checked against the DNA. TRBV21-1 is an annotated pseudogene. The CDR3 extends over 15 amino acids. CDR3 DNA sequence: TGTGCCAGCAGCAAACCTGGAGACCTATCCTACGAGCAGTACTTC. This gives the protein CASSKPGDLSYEQYF.

The chain uses TRBV11-3 and TRBJ2-5, with D tentatively TRBD1 or TRBD2 (5 bases each). CDR3 length: 15 amino acids. Per the germline V gene, CDR1 is SGHNT and CDR2 is YENEEA. The V end lost 1 base, the J end lost 1 base, and 10 bases lay between the germline ends. DNA of the CDR3: TGTGCCAGCAGCTTAGGGGTGGGGACCCAAGAGACCCAGTACTTC. Translating gives CASSLGVGTQETQYF.

The chain recombines TRBV11-2 with TRBJ2-3; TRBD2 aligns across 8 bases. The V gene end was trimmed by 1 base and the J gene end by 2 bases; junction bases not matched to a gene: 2. The CDR3 has 15 amino acids. Germline lookup yields CDR1 SGHAT and CDR2 FQNNGV. The CDR3 nucleotides read TGTGCCAGCAGCTTAGTAGCGGGAAACACAGATACGCAGTATTTT. It encodes CASSLVAGNTDTQYF.